This T cell receptor beta chain emerged from a study of T cell responses to AZD1222 COVID-19 vaccine. In the study overall: Whether given at about 4 or about 12 weeks, second doses were pooled.

General study points: It was only after the peak T cell response that any repertoires were sampled. There were mostly white British donors and more females than males, and clonal diversity was possibly underestimated. Two doses of AZD1222 preceded a rise in Spike-specific TCR breadth and depth.

V was cut by 4 bases and J by 5 bases, with 9 bases left in between. The V gene's germline CDR1 is LNHDA and CDR2 SQIVND (reference sequence). The CDR3 runs to 13 residues. Of note for this clone: Its specificity is unknown.

TCRdb keeps only in-frame clones here, not all; method: immunoSEQ multiplex PCR. The sample holds 150,000 to 200,000 clones, just under 95% seen once. Sequencing used peripheral blood, obtained on day 0 of AZD1222 vaccination. V usage is TRBV19 and J usage is TRBJ1-5; no firm D call. The clonotype comes from an adult in good health. CDR3 in amino acids: CASSKERHQPQHF. CDR3 sequence (DNA): TGTGCCAGTAGTAAAGAACGGCATCAGCCCCAGCATTTT. The whole variable domain, filled in from reference TRBV19 and TRBJ1-5, reads DGGITQSPKYLFRKEGQNVTLSCEQNLNHDAMYWYRQDPGQGLRLIYYSQIVNDFQKGDIAEGYSVSREKKESFPLTVTSAQKNPTAFYLCASSKERHQPQHFGDGTRLSIL.